One sample yielded the 22 T cell receptor beta chains listed below, sequenced in a study of blood T cell repertoires in COVID-19. Sequencing used immunoSEQ multiplex PCR; TCRdb keeps in-frame clones, though not all of them. The sample yields 150,000 to 200,000 clones, roughly nine tenths seen once. Sequenced material: peripheral blood. The origin of the receptors is a young man who had recovered from COVID-19.

V usage is TRBV9 and J usage is TRBJ1-2, with D perhaps matching TRBD1 (6 bases). The CDR3 contains 14 residues. The V end lost 0 bases, the J end lost 6 bases, and 12 bases lay between the germline ends. Germline loops: CDR1 SGDLS, CDR2 YYNGEE. The CDR3 DNA is TGTGCCAGCAGCGTAGGGGGGACATCTAATGGCTACACCTTC. Encoded protein: CASSVGGTSNGYTF.

The chain uses TRBV7-9 and TRBJ1-3; D perhaps matches TRBD1 (6 bases). CDR3 length: 14 residues. The ends were cut back, 5 bases at V and 4 bases at J, with 12 bases in the middle. CDR1 SEHNR and CDR2 FQNEAQ come from the germline V gene (reference sequence). CDR3 DNA: TGTGCCAGCAGCCAGGGGTCCGGCGGAAACACCATATATTTT. Amino acid sequence: CASSQGSGGNTIYF.

The J gene is TRBJ2-1, the V gene TRBV24-1; perhaps TRBD1 as D (6 bases). The germline V gene encodes CDR1 KGHDR and CDR2 SFDVKD. The CDR3 loop spans 17 amino acids. Trimming pared 3 bases from V and 0 bases from J, leaving 14 bases between. This chain's CDR3 is CATSDTAGESSYNEQFF. In nucleotides, the CDR3 is TGTGCCACCAGTGATACCGCAGGGGAAAGCTCCTACAATGAGCAGTTCTTC.

This chain's CDR3 is CASTRWASREDTQYF. CDR3 sequence (DNA): TGTGCCAGCACCCGATGGGCTAGCCGGGAAGATACGCAGTATTTT. V gene TRBV3-1 (or the pseudogene TRBV3-2) combines with J gene TRBJ2-3, with D possibly TRBD2 on 5 matching bases. The length of the CDR3 is 15 residues. Trimming cost V 7 bases and J 5 bases, with 19 bases left between them. Germline values: CDR1 LGHDT, CDR2 YNNKEL (reference sequence).

V and J are TRBV27 and TRBJ2-1, with a possible D match to TRBD1 (6 bases). The ends were cut back, 6 bases at V and 4 bases at J, with 13 bases in the middle. The CDR3 totals 14 residues. Germline values: CDR1 MNHEY, CDR2 SMNVEV (reference sequence). This CDR3 is CASRSGQSYNEQFF. CDR3 DNA: TGTGCCAGCAGATCGGGACAAAGTTACAATGAGCAGTTCTTC.

CDR3 nucleotides: TGTGCCACCAGGGGGGGGGAGACCCAGTACTTC. Translation gives CATRGGETQYF. The J gene is TRBJ2-5, the V gene TRBV15; 7 bases match TRBD2. The V gene's germline CDR1 is LNHNV and CDR2 YYDKDF (reference sequence). CDR3 length: 11 residues. The junction had 0 bases not matched to a gene; V was cut back by 6 bases and J by 5 bases.

The V and J genes are TRBV10-2 and TRBJ2-1, with D unresolved. V lost 7 bases and J 3 bases, leaving 7 bases between the germline ends. This CDR3 region has 12 residues. CDR1 and CDR2 (germline): WSHSY, SAAADI. This CDR3 reads CASTPFYNEQFF. The CDR3 DNA sequence: TGCGCCAGCACCCCGTTCTACAATGAGCAGTTCTTC.

About this clone itself: Other DNA sequences in this sample translate to the same CDR3. The chain recombines TRBV4-2 with TRBJ1-1, with a tentative D call TRBD1 (6 bases). Germline V CDR1 and CDR2: LGHNA, YNFKEQ. Trimming took off 2 bases at V and 1 base at J, with 11 bases between the two ends. This CDR3 spans 15 amino acids. CDR3 residues: CASSQTGSRNTEAFF. The CDR3 DNA reads TGTGCCAGCAGCCAAACAGGGAGTAGGAACACTGAAGCTTTCTTT.

The chain has TRBV5-6 and TRBJ2-7; perhaps TRBD1 as D (5 bases). The CDR3 spans 14 residues. Germline CDR1 and CDR2: SGHDT and YYEEEE. The V end was cut by 0 bases, the J end by 3 bases, with 10 bases between. The CDR3 DNA reads as TGTGCCAGCAGCTTGGGGCAGGGTCTCTACGAGCAGTACTTC. It translates to CASSLGQGLYEQYF.

V gene TRBV11-2 combines with J gene TRBJ2-1, with 7 nucleotides matching TRBD2. The CDR3 consists of 15 residues. V dropped 3 bases and J dropped 7; count of bases not matched to a gene: 9. Per germline, CDR1 SGHAT and CDR2 FQNNGV. The CDR3 protein is CASSFRTSEGNEQFF. DNA of the CDR3: TGTGCCAGCAGCTTCAGGACTAGTGAGGGGAATGAGCAGTTCTTC.

The CDR3 sequence is CASSLALRAGYTF. The CDR3 DNA reads TGTGCCAGCAGCTTAGCTTTGAGGGCTGGCTACACCTTC. V is TRBV5-5 and J is TRBJ1-2; D call uncertain. The CDR3 has 13 residues. Between the trimmed V and J ends, which lost 2 bases and 7 bases, there was a span of 12 bases. Germline V gene data show CDR1 as SGHKS and CDR2 as YYEKEE (reference sequence). Complete variable domain (other parts from reference TRBV5-5 and TRBJ1-2): DAGVTQSPTHLIKTRGQQVTLRCSPISGHKSVSWYQQVLGQGPQFIFQYYEKEERGRGNFPDRFSARQFPNYSSELNVNALLLGDSALYLCASSLALRAGYTFGSGTRLTVV.

This chain joins TRBV6-5 and TRBJ2-4; possible D gene TRBD1, 6 bases. The germline V gene encodes CDR1 MNHEY and CDR2 SVGAGI. The CDR3 sequence is 12 residues long. Trimming took 6 bases from V and 6 from J, leaving 9 bases between them. The CDR3 DNA sequence: TGTGCCAGCAGCGTACAGGGAAACATTCAGTACTTC. Its translation: CASSVQGNIQYF.

The chain is built from TRBV3-1 (or the pseudogene TRBV3-2) and TRBJ2-3; no firm D call. CDR1 LGHDT and CDR2 YNNKEL come from the germline V gene (reference sequence). This CDR3 contains 12 residues. V lost 7 bases to trimming and J lost 5 bases, with 10 bases between them. The CDR3: CASKSIGDTQYF. CDR3 coding DNA: TGTGCCAGCAAATCGATCGGAGATACGCAGTATTTT.

The chain recombines TRBV7-9 with TRBJ2-7; 9 bases match TRBD1. The CDR3 is 14 amino acids. Trimming removed 5 bases from V and 2 bases from J; junction bases left unmatched: 4. Germline assignment: CDR1 SEHNR and CDR2 FQNEAQ (reference sequence). CDR3 coding DNA: TGTGCCAGCAGCGACAGGGGGGAACCCTACGAGCAGTACTTC. This codes for CASSDRGEPYEQYF. Drawing the rest from reference TRBV7-9 and TRBJ2-7, the complete variable domain is DTGVSQNPRHKITKRGQNVTFRCDPISEHNRLYWYRQTLGQGPEFLTYFQNEAQLEKSRLLSDRFSAERPKGSFSTLEIQRTEQGDSAMYLCASSDRGEPYEQYFGPGTRLTVT.

This chain links TRBV28 with TRBJ2-1; D might be TRBD1 (6 bases). The V end was cut by 5 bases, the J end by 0 bases, with 14 bases between. CDR1 is MDHEN, CDR2 SYDVKM, per germline. CDR3 length: 16 residues. The CDR3 coding sequence is TGTGCCAGCAGTCCCTCAGGGGCTAGCTCCTACAATGAGCAGTTCTTC. Translating gives CASSPSGASSYNEQFF.

This clone appeared once. The chain links TRBV9 to TRBJ1-4; maybe TRBD1 (5 bases). Germline CDR1 is SGDLS and CDR2 is YYNGEE. Trimming left V 4 bases short and J 1 base short, with 14 bases between. The CDR3 sequence is 16 residues long. The CDR3, as DNA: TGTGCCAGCAGCTCCGGATCAGGGAAAACTAATGAAAAACTGTTTTTT. This sequence encodes CASSSGSGKTNEKLFF.

The rearrangement joins TRBV10-3 to TRBJ2-1; weak D call: TRBD2 (8 bases). Trimming left V 3 bases short and J 9 bases short, with 21 bases between. This CDR3 has 16 amino acids. The germline V gene has CDR1 ENHRY and CDR2 SYGVKD. CDR3 residues: CAISEPGGDRAAEQFF. The CDR3 nucleotides are TGTGCCATCAGTGAACCGGGGGGGGACAGAGCCGCTGAGCAGTTCTTC.

V and J are TRBV9 and TRBJ1-1; TRBD1 aligns across 11 bases. The CDR3 runs to 15 residues. CDR1 is SGDLS and CDR2 is YYNGEE in the germline V gene. V lost 0 bases to trimming and J lost 10 bases; unmatched junction nucleotides: 8. Here the CDR3 reads CASSVETGQGAVAFF. The CDR3 bases are TGTGCCAGCAGCGTAGAAACCGGACAGGGGGCTGTAGCTTTCTTT. The variable domain in full, completed from reference TRBV9 and TRBJ1-1, reads DSGVTQTPKHLITATGQRVTLRCSPRSGDLSVYWYQQSLDQGLQFLIQYYNGEERAKGNILERFSAQQFPDLHSELNLSSLELGDSALYFCASSVETGQGAVAFFGQGTRLTVV.

The chain is built from TRBV14 and TRBJ2-7, with TRBD2 as a possible D gene (5 bases). Deletions cut 5 bases from V and 0 bases from J, with 17 bases between. This CDR3 is built from 16 residues. Germline assignment: CDR1 SGHDN and CDR2 FVKESK. The CDR3 loop is CASSGLRVGSSYEQYF. The DNA of the CDR3 is TGTGCCAGCAGCGGACTGCGGGTTGGGTCCTCCTACGAGCAGTACTTC.

This sequence joins TRBV25-1 and TRBJ2-1, with 8 bases matching TRBD2. Trimming cost V 3 bases and J 2 bases; bases outside gene matches: 6. CDR1 and CDR2 from the germline V gene are MGHDK and SYGVNS. This CDR3 region has 16 residues. The CDR3: CASSESLAGPYNEQFF. CDR3 nucleotides: TGTGCCAGCAGTGAGAGTTTAGCGGGGCCCTACAATGAGCAGTTCTTC.

The rearrangement uses TRBV28 and TRBJ1-1, with 9 bases matching TRBD1. Germline trimming cut 6 bases from V and 7 bases from J; bases unmatched to any gene: 12. The CDR3 length is 15 residues. In germline, CDR1 is MDHEN, CDR2 SYDVKM. CDR3 sequence reads: CASRSSNRGPDEAFF. The DNA for the CDR3 is TGTGCCAGCAGGTCGAGCAACAGGGGGCCTGATGAAGCTTTCTTT.

The chain joins TRBV6-2 or TRBV6-3 to TRBJ2-7; 14 bases are shared with TRBD2. The germline V gene has CDR1 MNHEY and CDR2 SVGEGT. The length of the CDR3 is 14 residues. V shed 5 bases and J 5 bases; nucleotides not matched to a gene: 2. CDR3 sequence: CASSRTSGRHEQYF. In nucleotides, the CDR3 is TGTGCCAGCAGTCGGACTAGCGGGAGGCACGAGCAGTACTTC.